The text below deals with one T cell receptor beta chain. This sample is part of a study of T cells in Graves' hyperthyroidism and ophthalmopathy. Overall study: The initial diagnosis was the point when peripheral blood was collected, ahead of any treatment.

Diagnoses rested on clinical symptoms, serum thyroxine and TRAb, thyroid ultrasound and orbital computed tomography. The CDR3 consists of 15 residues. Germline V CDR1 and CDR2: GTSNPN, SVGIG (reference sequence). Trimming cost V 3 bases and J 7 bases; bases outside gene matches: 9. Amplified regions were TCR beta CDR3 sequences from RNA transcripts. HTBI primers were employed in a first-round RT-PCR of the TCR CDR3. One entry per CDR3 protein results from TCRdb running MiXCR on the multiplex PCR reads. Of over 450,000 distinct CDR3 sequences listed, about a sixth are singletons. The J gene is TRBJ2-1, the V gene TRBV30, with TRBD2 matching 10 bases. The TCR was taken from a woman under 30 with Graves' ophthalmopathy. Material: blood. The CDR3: CAWRSLAGVQNEQFF. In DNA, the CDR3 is TGTGCCTGGAGATCCCTAGCGGGAGTTCAAAATGAGCAGTTCTTC.